This T cell receptor beta chain is drawn from a study of blood T cell repertoires in COVID-19. TCRdb's table, derived via immunoSEQ multiplex PCR, lists solely in-frame clones and lacks some. The data show around 50,000 clones, roughly 89% seen once. This CDR3 comprises 17 residues. The germline V gene has CDR1 LGHDT and CDR2 YNNKEL (reference sequence). The junction had 5 bases not matched to a gene; V was cut back by 0 bases and J by 2 bases. The rearrangement links TRBV3-1 (or the pseudogene TRBV3-2) to TRBJ2-7, with 12 positions matching TRBD2. The sequenced material came from peripheral blood. The TCR comes from a woman aged 60-70 years with COVID-19, enrolled during active disease. The CDR3 DNA sequence: TGTGCCAGCAGCCAAGAAGATAGGACTAGCGGGACCTACGAGCAGTACTTC. Its protein is CASSQEDRTSGTYEQYF.